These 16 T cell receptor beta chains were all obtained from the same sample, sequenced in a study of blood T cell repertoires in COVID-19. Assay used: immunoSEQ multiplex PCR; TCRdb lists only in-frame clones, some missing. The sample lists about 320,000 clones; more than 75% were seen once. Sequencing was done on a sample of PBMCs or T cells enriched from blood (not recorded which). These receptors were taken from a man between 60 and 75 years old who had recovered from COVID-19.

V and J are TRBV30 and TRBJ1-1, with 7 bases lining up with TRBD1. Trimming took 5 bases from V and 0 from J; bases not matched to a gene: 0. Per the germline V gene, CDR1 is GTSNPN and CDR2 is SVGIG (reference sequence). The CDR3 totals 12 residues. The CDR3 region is CAWGTVNTEAFF. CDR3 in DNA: TGTGCCTGGGGGACAGTGAACACTGAAGCTTTCTTT.

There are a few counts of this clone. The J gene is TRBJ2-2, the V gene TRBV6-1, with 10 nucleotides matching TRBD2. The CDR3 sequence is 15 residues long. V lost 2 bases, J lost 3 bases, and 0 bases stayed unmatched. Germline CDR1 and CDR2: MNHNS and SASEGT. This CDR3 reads CASSELAGDTGELFF. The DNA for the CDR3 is TGTGCCAGCAGTGAACTAGCGGGAGACACCGGGGAGCTGTTTTTT.

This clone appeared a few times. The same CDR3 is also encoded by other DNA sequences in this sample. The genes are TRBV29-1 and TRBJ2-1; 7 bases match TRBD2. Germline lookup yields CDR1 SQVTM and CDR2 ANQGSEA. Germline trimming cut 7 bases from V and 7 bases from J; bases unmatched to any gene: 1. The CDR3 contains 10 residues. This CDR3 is CSAGGNEQFF. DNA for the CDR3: TGCAGCGCCGGGGGGAATGAGCAGTTCTTC.

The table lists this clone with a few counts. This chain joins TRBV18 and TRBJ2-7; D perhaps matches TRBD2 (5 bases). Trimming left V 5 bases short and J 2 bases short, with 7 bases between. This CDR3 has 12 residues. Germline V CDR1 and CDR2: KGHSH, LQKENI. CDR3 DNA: TGTGCCAGCTCAGAGGGTACCTACGAGCAGTACTTC. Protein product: CASSEGTYEQYF.

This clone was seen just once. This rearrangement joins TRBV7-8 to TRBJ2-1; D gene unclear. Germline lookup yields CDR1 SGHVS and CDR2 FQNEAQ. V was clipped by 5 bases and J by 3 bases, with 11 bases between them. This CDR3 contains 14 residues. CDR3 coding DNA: TGTGCCAGCAGCCACCGGGTCAACTACAATGAGCAGTTCTTC. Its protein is CASSHRVNYNEQFF. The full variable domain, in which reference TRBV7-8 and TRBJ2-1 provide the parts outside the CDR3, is GAGVSQSPRYKVAKRGQDVALRCDPISGHVSLFWYQQALGQGPEFLTYFQNEAQLDKSGLPSDRFFAERPEGSVSTLKIQRTQQEDSAVYLCASSHRVNYNEQFFGPGTRLTVL.

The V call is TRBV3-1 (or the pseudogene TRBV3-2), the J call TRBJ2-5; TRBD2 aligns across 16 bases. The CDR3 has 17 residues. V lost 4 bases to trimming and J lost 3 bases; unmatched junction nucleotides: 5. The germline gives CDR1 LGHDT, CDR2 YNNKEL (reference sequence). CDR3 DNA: TGTGCCAGCAGCCTCCCGGGACTAGCGGGAGGGAAAGAGACCCAGTACTTC. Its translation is CASSLPGLAGGKETQYF.

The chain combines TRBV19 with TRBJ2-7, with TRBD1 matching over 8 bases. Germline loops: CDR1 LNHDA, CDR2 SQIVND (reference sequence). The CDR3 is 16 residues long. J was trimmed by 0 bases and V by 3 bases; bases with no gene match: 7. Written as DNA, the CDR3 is TGTGCCAGTAGTATTTCTTGGACAGGGAGCTCCTACGAGCAGTACTTC. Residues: CASSISWTGSSYEQYF. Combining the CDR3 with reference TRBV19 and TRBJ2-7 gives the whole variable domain DGGITQSPKYLFRKEGQNVTLSCEQNLNHDAMYWYRQDPGQGLRLIYYSQIVNDFQKGDIAEGYSVSREKKESFPLTVTSAQKNPTAFYLCASSISWTGSSYEQYFGPGTRLTVT.

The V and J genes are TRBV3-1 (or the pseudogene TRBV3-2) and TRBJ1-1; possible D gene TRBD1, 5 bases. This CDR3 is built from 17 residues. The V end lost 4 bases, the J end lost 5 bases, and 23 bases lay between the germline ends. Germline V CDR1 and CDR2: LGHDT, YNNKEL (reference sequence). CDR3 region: CASSPTFREGYRTEAFF. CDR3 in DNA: TGTGCCAGCAGCCCCACGTTCAGGGAGGGTTATCGTACTGAAGCTTTCTTT.

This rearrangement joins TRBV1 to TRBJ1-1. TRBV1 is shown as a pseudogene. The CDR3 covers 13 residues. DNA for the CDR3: TGCACCAGCAGCCAACCGTCTCGCGATGAAGCTTTCTTT. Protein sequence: CTSSQPSRDEAFF.

CDR3 loop: CASSTKTSYRTGNTIYF. CDR3 nucleotides: TGTGCCAGTAGTACGAAGACAAGCTATAGGACTGGAAACACCATATATTTT. The V and J genes are TRBV19 and TRBJ1-3; no clear D gene. The germline V gene encodes CDR1 LNHDA and CDR2 SQIVND (reference sequence). Trimming took off 4 bases at V and 2 bases at J, with 18 bases between the two ends. The length of the CDR3 is 17 residues.

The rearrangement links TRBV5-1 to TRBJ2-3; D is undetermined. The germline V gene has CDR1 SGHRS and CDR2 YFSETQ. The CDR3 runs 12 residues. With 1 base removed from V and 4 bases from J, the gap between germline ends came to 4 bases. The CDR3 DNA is TGCGCCAGCAGCTTGAACTCAGATACGCAGTATTTT. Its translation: CASSLNSDTQYF.

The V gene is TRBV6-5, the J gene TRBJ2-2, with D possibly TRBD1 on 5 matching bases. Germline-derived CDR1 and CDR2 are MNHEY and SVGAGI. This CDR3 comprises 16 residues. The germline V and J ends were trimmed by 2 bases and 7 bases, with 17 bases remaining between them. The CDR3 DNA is TGTGCCAGCAGTTACAGTTCGGCAGGGCAGGTCGGGGAGCTGTTTTTT. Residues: CASSYSSAGQVGELFF.

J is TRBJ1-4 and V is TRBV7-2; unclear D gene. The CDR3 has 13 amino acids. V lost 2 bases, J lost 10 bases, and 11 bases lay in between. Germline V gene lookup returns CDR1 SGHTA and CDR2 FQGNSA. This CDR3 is CASSLMELGKLFF. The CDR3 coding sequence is TGTGCCAGCAGCTTAATGGAGTTGGGAAAACTGTTTTTT.

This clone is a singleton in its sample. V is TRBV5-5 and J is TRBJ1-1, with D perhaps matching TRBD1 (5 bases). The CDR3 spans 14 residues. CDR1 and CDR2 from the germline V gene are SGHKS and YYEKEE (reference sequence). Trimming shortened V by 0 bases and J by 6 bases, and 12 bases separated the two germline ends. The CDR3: CASSLDLWGAEAFF. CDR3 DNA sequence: TGTGCCAGCAGCTTGGATCTTTGGGGCGCTGAAGCTTTCTTT.

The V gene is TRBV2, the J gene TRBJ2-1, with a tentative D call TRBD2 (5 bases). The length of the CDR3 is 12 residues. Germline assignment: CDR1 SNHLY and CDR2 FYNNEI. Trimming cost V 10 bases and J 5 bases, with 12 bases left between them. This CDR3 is CATSTRDNEQFF. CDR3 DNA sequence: TGTGCCACCTCCACTAGGGACAATGAGCAGTTCTTC.

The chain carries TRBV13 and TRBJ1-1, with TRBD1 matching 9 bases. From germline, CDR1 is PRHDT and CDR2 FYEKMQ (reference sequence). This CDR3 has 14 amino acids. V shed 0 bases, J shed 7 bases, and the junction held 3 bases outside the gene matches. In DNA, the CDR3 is TGTGCCAGCAGCTTAGGACAGGGGGCTGGTGAAGCTTTCTTT. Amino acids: CASSLGQGAGEAFF.